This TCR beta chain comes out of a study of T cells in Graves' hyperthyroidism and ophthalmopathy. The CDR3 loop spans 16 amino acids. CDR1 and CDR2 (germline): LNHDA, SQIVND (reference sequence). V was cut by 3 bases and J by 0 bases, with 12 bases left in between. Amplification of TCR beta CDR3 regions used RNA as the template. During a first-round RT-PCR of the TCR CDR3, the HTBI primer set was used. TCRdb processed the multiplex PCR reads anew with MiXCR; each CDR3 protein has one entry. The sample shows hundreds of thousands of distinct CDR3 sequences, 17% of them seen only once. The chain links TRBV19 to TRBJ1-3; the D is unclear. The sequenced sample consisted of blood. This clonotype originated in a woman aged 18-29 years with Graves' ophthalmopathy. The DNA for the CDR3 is TGTGCCAGTAGTATTAAAGGACCGAGCTCTGGAAACACCATATATTTT. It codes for CASSIKGPSSGNTIYF.